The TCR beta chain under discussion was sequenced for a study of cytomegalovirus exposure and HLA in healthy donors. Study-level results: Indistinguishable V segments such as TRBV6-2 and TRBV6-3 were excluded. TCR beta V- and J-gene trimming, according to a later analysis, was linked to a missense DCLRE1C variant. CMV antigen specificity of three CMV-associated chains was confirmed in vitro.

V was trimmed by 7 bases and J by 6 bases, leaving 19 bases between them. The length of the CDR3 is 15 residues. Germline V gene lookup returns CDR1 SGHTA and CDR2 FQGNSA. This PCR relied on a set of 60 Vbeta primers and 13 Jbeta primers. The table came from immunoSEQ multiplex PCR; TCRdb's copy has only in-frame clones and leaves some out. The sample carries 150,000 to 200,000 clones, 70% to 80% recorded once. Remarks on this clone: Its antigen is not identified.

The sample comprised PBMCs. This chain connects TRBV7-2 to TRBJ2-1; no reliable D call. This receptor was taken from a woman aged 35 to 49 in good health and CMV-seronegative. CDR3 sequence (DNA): TGTGCCAGCACCCCTGGTCCCCACATCCCCAATGAGCAGTTCTTC. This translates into CASTPGPHIPNEQFF.